This T cell receptor (beta chain) stems from a study of shared clonotypes between healthy human individuals. Remarks on this clone: Its cognate antigen is unknown. This same CDR3 is encoded by further DNA sequences in the sample.

Everyone who donated was a Caucasian adult who lived in Nashville, Tennessee. Study-wide points: The study found about 5% of naive CD4 clonotypes shared across a few donors. Clonotype sharing among donors likely depends on sequencing depth. Generation of non-shared clonotypes was less probable than generation of clonotypes shared by all four donors.

TCRdb's copy holds only in-frame clones and misses some; the assay was immunoSEQ multiplex PCR. Among around 2.5 million clones, 93% were seen once, and the ten largest hold 0.36%. Germline loops: CDR1 SGDLS, CDR2 YYNGEE. Trimming removed 0 bases at V and 5 bases at J, with 11 bases between. CDR3 length: 14 amino acids. This TCR was recovered from a man between 18 and 35 years old in good health. Some clones in this sample may be carry-over from other donors' samples. Sequencing was carried out using naive CD4+ T cells from PBMCs. Specified subset: CD45RA+ positively selected. The chain has TRBV9 and TRBJ2-5, with D perhaps matching TRBD2 (6 bases). CDR3 sequence: CASSVVGGRETQYF. The CDR3 DNA is TGTGCCAGCAGCGTAGTGGGGGGTAGGGAGACCCAGTACTTC.